The 14 T cell receptor beta chains below come from one sample, sequenced in a study of spatial heterogeneity in lung cancer. TCRdb itself ran the 5' RACE reads through MiXCR, one entry per CDR3 protein. The data hold 9,500 to 12,000 distinct CDR3 sequences, with 7.9% observed a single time. The time point was: sample taken at primary tumor resection. Study observations and caveats: Mutation tallies in tumors tracked expanded intratumoral alpha and beta TCR counts.

These receptors have no identified antigens. This sample comprised lung tumor tissue, obtained at surgery. Receptors originate from a female donor with early-stage non-small cell lung cancer.

This clonotype has ten or more counts. As an off-target read in a library built for alpha chains, this beta chain has a frequency of little significance. V usage is TRBV5-1 and J usage is TRBJ2-4; 8 nucleotides match TRBD1. The J segment lost 7 bases and the V segment lost 4 bases, leaving 4 bases of the junction unmatched. Germline CDR1 reads SGHRS; CDR2 reads YFSETQ. This CDR3 is 13 amino acids long. CDR3 loop: CASSTDRANIQYF. CDR3 nucleotide sequence: TGCGCCAGCAGCACGGACAGGGCGAACATTCAGTACTTC.

By share, this clonotype counts as medium-sized. Within a library made for alpha chains, this beta chain is off target, and its count is uninformative. The genes are TRBV7-6 and TRBJ2-7; possibly TRBD1 or TRBD2 for D (5 bases each). Germline-derived CDR1 and CDR2 are SGHVS and FNYEAQ. The V end was cut by 1 base, the J end by 5 bases, with 12 bases between. The CDR3 has 14 residues. The CDR3 DNA reads as TGTGCCAGCAGCTTAGGAGCCAGGGAGAACGAGCAGTACTTC. Translated, it gives CASSLGARENEQYF. The entire variable domain, with the rest obtained from reference TRBV7-6 and TRBJ2-7, is as follows: GAGVSQSPRYKVTKRGQDVALRCDPISGHVSLYWYRQALGQGPEFLTYFNYEAQQDKSGLPNDRFSAERPEGSISTLTIQRTEQRDSAMYRCASSLGARENEQYFGPGTRLTVT.

In its sample, this clonotype ranks as medium-sized. This beta chain is an unintended read in a library built for alpha chains; its size means little. The chain has TRBV9 and TRBJ2-5; D perhaps matches TRBD1 (6 bases). With 2 bases removed from V and 2 bases from J, the gap between germline ends came to 10 bases. The germline V gene has CDR1 SGDLS and CDR2 YYNGEE. The CDR3 has 14 residues. The CDR3 reads CASSVDRTQETQYF. The CDR3 DNA is TGTGCCAGCAGCGTGGACAGAACTCAAGAGACCCAGTACTTC.

In this sample, this clonotype turned up many times. This beta chain is a stray read from a library made for alpha chains; its abundance is not meaningful. CDR3 sequence reads: CASSFGLNTEAFF. CDR3 coding DNA: TGTGCCAGCAGTTTTGGGCTGAACACTGAAGCTTTCTTT. The rearrangement links TRBV12-3 or TRBV12-4 to TRBJ1-1; D is undetermined. The CDR3 consists of 13 residues. V lost 3 bases to trimming and J lost 0 bases, with 5 bases between them.

Remarks on this clonotype: Little can be read into the size of this beta chain, an off-target read in a library designed for alpha chains. CDR3 nucleotide sequence: TGTGCCAGCAGTCCAGGGGGCAGCTATGGCTACACCTTC. Amino acids: CASSPGGSYGYTF. V and J are TRBV16 and TRBJ1-2; 8 bases fit TRBD1. This CDR3 spans 13 amino acids. CDR1 and CDR2 (germline): KGHSY, FQNENV. Trimming cost V 6 bases and J 4 bases; bases outside gene matches: 4.

As regards this clonotype: The library was prepared for alpha chains; this beta chain is a stray read, so its frequency means little. The chain couples TRBV6-2 or TRBV6-3 to TRBJ2-7, with TRBD2 matching over 9 bases. The CDR3 covers 13 residues. V trimming: 7 bases; J trimming: 2 bases; junction bases outside the gene matches: 3. Germline CDR1 is MNHEY and CDR2 is SVGEGT. CDR3 loop: CASILAGTYEQYF. As DNA, the CDR3 is TGTGCCAGCATCCTAGCGGGGACCTACGAGCAGTACTTC.

This clonotype was counted ten times or more. Since it is a stray read in a library aimed at alpha chains, this beta chain has a size that is not meaningful. This chain links TRBV2 with TRBJ1-5; D not certain. Germline V gives CDR1 SNHLY, CDR2 FYNNEI. Deletions cut 2 bases from V and 5 bases from J, with 10 bases between. The CDR3 has 14 residues. Written as DNA, the CDR3 is TGTGCCAGCAGTGAACCGGCGGCACATCAGCCCCAGCATTTT. Amino acids: CASSEPAAHQPQHF.

As for this clonotype: Just one base apart from a much larger clone, this may be a read error. This beta chain is a stray read from a library made for alpha chains; its abundance is not meaningful. The chain carries TRBV9 and TRBJ1-2, with D possibly matching TRBD1 (5 bases). The CDR3 has 16 residues. Germline V lookup: CDR1 SGDLS, CDR2 YYNGEE. The CDR3 reads CTSSVFDRPSSYGYTF. The CDR3 nucleotides read TGTACCAGCAGCGTATTTGACAGACCCTCAAGTTATGGCTACACCTTC.

The sample holds many counts of this clonotype. This beta chain came through as a stray read in a library set up for alpha chains, and its size says little. This sequence joins TRBV5-1 and TRBJ2-7; TRBD2 matches 8 bases. CDR1 and CDR2 from the germline V gene are SGHRS and YFSETQ. The CDR3 length is 15 residues. Losses at the gene ends were 0 bases for V and 5 bases for J; bases not matched to a gene: 7. The DNA for the CDR3 is TGCGCCAGCAGCTTGGTGGGCGGGGGGTACAACGAGCAGTACTTC. Amino acids: CASSLVGGGYNEQYF.

This clonotype turned up a few times. This beta chain appears as a stray read in a library generated for alpha chains; its size is not informative. The genes are TRBV12-3 or TRBV12-4 and TRBJ2-3; D may be TRBD2 (6 bases). The CDR3 totals 18 residues. V shed 4 bases and J shed 0 bases, with 20 bases lying between them. The CDR3 DNA reads TGTGCCAGCAGTTACCGAAGGAGCGGGCGCTATAGCACAGATACGCAGTATTTT. Translating it yields CASSYRRSGRYSTDTQYF.

On this clonotype: This beta chain was picked up by a library intended for alpha chains and is off target, so its count carries little meaning. The chain is built from TRBV18 and TRBJ1-3, with a weak D call TRBD1 (6 bases). In germline, CDR1 is KGHSH, CDR2 LQKENI. V gave up 3 bases and J gave up 2 bases, with 17 bases separating them. The CDR3 has 17 amino acids. The DNA for the CDR3 is TGTGCCAGCTCACCGCTACAAGTGACAGGACCTGGAAACACCATATATTTT. Translated, it gives CASSPLQVTGPGNTIYF.

In its sample, this clonotype was seen many times. Because the library targeted alpha chains, this beta chain is an off-target read whose size means little. The genes are TRBV18 and TRBJ1-4, with D hard to call. Germline V gives CDR1 KGHSH, CDR2 LQKENI. Trimming cost V 4 bases and J 5 bases, with 11 bases left between them. This CDR3 is built from 14 residues. In DNA, the CDR3 is TGTGCCAGCTCACGACCTGACGGCAATGAAAAACTGTTTTTT. It specifies CASSRPDGNEKLFF.

Worth noting for this clonotype: This beta chain is a stray read from a library made for alpha chains; its abundance is not meaningful. The chain employs TRBV2 and TRBJ1-2; the D gene is possibly TRBD1 (5 bases). The CDR3 is made up of 12 amino acids. The germline gives CDR1 SNHLY, CDR2 FYNNEI. The V gene lost 10 bases and the J gene lost 4 bases, with 13 bases spanning the gap. The CDR3, as DNA: TGTGCCATCGGGGGTCGGGGCTATGGCTACACCTTC. Protein: CAIGGRGYGYTF.

At least ten counts were recorded for this clonotype. This beta chain is a stray sequence in a library constructed for alpha chains; its clone size is not meaningful. This chain connects TRBV20-1 to TRBJ1-1, with D hard to call. The CDR3 length is 15 residues. Per germline, CDR1 DFQATT and CDR2 SNEGSKA (reference sequence). Trimming removed 1 base at V and 5 bases at J, with 17 bases between. The CDR3 loop reads CSARGPGGSGTEAFF. CDR3 DNA sequence: TGCAGTGCTAGAGGTCCAGGCGGTAGTGGGACTGAAGCTTTCTTT.